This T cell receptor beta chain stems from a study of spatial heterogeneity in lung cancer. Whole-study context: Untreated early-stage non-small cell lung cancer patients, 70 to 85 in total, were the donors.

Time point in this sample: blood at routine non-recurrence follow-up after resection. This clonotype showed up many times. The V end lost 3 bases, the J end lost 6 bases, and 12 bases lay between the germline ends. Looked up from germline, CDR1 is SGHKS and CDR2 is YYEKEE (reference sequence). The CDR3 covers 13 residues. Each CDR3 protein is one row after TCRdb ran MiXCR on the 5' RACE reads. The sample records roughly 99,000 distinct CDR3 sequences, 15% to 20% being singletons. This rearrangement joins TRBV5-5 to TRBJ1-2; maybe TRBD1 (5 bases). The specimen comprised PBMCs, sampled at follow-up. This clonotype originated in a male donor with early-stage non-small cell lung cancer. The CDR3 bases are TGTGCCAGCAGCTGGACATTGCTCAATGGCTACACCTTC. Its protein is CASSWTLLNGYTF.